The clone carrying this TCR beta chain came up a few times. As yet, its antigen is unknown. The study enrolled healthy HIV-negative adults without recent acute infections or vaccinations as donors. These data are taken from a study of shared clonotypes between healthy human individuals. Deep-level assay runs were performed. Profiled with immunoSEQ multiplex PCR; TCRdb holds only in-frame clones, not every one. This sample has under 150,000 clones, with approximately 70% found just once. Overall study results and limits: Among several donors, roughly 5.4% of naive CD4 clonotypes were found in common.

The sequence came from a woman in her twenties or thirties in good health. The sequenced sample consisted of memory CD8+ T cells sorted from blood. Subset: CD45RO+ cells pooled with CCR7-negative TemRA cells.

The CDR3 is CASSTTGAGFNQPQHF. The CDR3 nucleotides are TGTGCCAGCAGTACTACAGGGGCGGGTTTCAATCAGCCCCAGCATTTT. V and J are TRBV6-6 and TRBJ1-5, with TRBD1 matching 7 bases. In germline, CDR1 is MNHNY, CDR2 SVGAGI (reference sequence). The CDR3 totals 16 residues. Trimming at V came to 5 bases and at J to 3 bases, leaving 10 bases not matched to a gene.